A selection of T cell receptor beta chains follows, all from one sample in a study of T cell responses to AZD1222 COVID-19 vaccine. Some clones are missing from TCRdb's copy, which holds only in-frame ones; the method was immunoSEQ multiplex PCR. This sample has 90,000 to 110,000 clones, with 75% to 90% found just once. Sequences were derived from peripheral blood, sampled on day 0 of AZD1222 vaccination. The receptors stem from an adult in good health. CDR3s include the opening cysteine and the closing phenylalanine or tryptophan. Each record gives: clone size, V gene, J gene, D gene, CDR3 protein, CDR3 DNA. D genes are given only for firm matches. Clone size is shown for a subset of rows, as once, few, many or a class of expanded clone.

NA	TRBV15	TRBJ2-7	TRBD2	CATSPVLAGAPHASYEQYF	TGTGCCACCAGCCCTGTACTAGCGGGAGCGCCCCATGCTTCCTACGAGCAGTACTTC
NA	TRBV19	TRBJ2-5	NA	CATRDGLVETQYF	TGTGCCACCCGGGACGGCCTGGTAGAGACCCAGTACTTC
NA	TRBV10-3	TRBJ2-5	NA	CAISETARGETQYF	TGTGCCATCAGTGAGACAGCCCGGGGAGAGACCCAGTACTTC
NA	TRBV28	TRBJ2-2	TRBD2	CASSSPGGNTGELFF	TGTGCCAGCAGTTCACCGGGGGGAAACACCGGGGAGCTGTTTTTT
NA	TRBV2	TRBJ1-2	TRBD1	CASRSGTDGGYTF	TGTGCCAGCAGGAGCGGGACAGATGGAGGCTACACCTTC
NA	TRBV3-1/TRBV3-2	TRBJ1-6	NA	CASSRHGGTLHF	TGTGCCAGCAGCCGACATGGGGGTACCCTCCACTTT
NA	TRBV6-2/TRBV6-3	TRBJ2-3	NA	CASSSDSFDTQYF	TGTGCCAGCAGCAGCGACAGTTTCGATACGCAGTATTTT
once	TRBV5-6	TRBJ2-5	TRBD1	CASSSYLDRVGETQYF	TGTGCCAGCAGCTCTTACCTAGACAGGGTGGGGGAGACCCAGTACTTC
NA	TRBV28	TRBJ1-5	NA	CASSKVQGRQPQHF	TGTGCCAGCAGTAAAGTACAGGGACGTCAGCCCCAGCATTTT
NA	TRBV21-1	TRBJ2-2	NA	CASGISRKPPTGELFF	TGTGCAAGCGGTATTTCCCGAAAACCCCCCACCGGGGAGCTGTTTTTT
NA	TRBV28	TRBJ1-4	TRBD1	CASIRRGREDEKLFF	TGTGCCAGCATTCGAAGGGGGCGAGAGGACGAAAAACTGTTTTTT
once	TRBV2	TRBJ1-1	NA	CASSREVRTEAFF	TGTGCCAGCAGTCGAGAGGTAAGGACTGAAGCTTTCTTT
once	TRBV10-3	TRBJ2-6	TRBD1	CATRDRGLSTGANVLTF	TGTGCCACTAGGGACAGGGGCCTCTCGACTGGGGCCAACGTCCTGACTTTC
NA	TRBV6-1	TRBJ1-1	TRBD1	CASSEAMRGTAGINTEAFF	TGTGCCAGCAGTGAAGCCATGAGGGGGACAGCGGGTATTAACACTGAAGCTTTCTTT
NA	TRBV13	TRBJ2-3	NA	CASSLRGGQGDTQYF	TGTGCCAGCAGCTTACGCGGGGGCCAGGGAGATACGCAGTATTTT
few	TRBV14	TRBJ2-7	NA	CASSNGRGDEQYF	TGTGCCAGCAGCAACGGGAGAGGTGACGAGCAGTACTTC
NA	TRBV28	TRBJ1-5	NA	CASSLPVVPQHF	TGTGCCAGCAGTTTGCCCGTTGTTCCCCAGCATTTT
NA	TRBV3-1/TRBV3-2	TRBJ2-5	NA	CASRPLGIEETQYF	TGTGCCAGCAGACCCCTAGGGATTGAGGAGACCCAGTACTTC
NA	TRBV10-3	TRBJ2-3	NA	CAIGNEVTQYF	TGTGCCATCGGGAACGAGGTTACGCAGTATTTT
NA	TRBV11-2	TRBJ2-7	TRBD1	CASRDRTGEVEQYF	TGTGCCAGCAGGGACCGGACAGGGGAGGTCGAGCAGTACTTC
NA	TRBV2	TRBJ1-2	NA	CASSEEGGDF	TGTGCCAGCAGTGAAGAGGGCGGGGATTTC
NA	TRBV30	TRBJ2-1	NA	CAWSVVSNEQFF	TGTGCCTGGAGTGTAGTCAGCAATGAGCAGTTCTTC
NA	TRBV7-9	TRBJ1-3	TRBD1	CASSLGDRASGNTIYF	TGTGCCAGCAGCTTAGGGGACAGGGCATCTGGAAACACCATATATTTT
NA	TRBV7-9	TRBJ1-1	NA	CASSFKNTEAFF	TGTGCCAGCAGCTTCAAGAACACTGAAGCTTTCTTT
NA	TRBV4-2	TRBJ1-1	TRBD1	CASSPGQALNTEAFF	TGTGCCAGCAGCCCCGGACAGGCGCTGAACACTGAAGCTTTCTTT
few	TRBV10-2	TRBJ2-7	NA	CASSGSILSYEQYF	TGCGCCAGCAGTGGCTCTATCCTATCCTACGAGCAGTACTTC
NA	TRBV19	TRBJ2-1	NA	CASRNLISSYNEQFF	TGTGCCAGTAGAAATCTCATAAGCTCCTACAATGAGCAGTTCTTC
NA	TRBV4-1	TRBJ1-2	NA	CASSQPRTKPRGNYGYTF	TGCGCCAGCAGCCAGCCACGGACCAAACCGAGAGGAAACTATGGCTACACCTTC
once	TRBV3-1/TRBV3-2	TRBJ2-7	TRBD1	CASSPSTGGYEQYF	TGTGCCAGCAGCCCGTCGACAGGGGGCTACGAGCAGTACTTC
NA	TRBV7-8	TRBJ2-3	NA	CASSLVVWGRKSPDTQYF	TGTGCCAGCAGCTTAGTGGTCTGGGGGCGAAAGAGTCCAGATACGCAGTATTTT
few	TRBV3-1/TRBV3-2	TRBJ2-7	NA	CASSQIGGSLTDEQYF	TGTGCCAGCAGCCAAATTGGAGGCAGTCTCACCGACGAGCAGTACTTC
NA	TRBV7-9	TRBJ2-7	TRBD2	CASSLVGGTSASEQYF	TGTGCCAGCAGCTTAGTAGGGGGGACTAGCGCGAGCGAGCAGTACTTC
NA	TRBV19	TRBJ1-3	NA	CASKTSSGNTIYF	TGTGCCAGTAAAACAAGCTCTGGAAACACCATATATTTT
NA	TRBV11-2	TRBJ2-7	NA	CASTINRGSGHEQYF	TGTGCCAGCACCATAAACCGGGGGTCCGGTCACGAGCAGTACTTC
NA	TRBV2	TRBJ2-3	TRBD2	CASKRLAGSPDTQYF	TGTGCCAGTAAAAGACTAGCGGGGAGTCCAGATACGCAGTATTTT
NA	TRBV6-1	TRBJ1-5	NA	CASSEVGGTLHQPQHF	TGTGCCAGCAGTGAAGTCGGCGGCACCCTGCACCAGCCCCAGCATTTT
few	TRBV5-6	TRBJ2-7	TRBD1	CASSSLYRGQYEQYF	TGTGCCAGCAGTTCCTTATACAGGGGGCAGTACGAGCAGTACTTC
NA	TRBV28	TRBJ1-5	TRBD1	CASSLSAQGAGQPQHF	TGTGCCAGCAGTTTATCGGCCCAGGGGGCAGGTCAGCCCCAGCATTTT
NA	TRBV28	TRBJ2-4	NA	CASKGDIAKNIQYF	TGTGCCAGCAAGGGAGACATAGCCAAAAACATTCAGTACTTC
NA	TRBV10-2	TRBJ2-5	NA	CASRAEGGGETQYF	TGCGCCAGCAGGGCGGAGGGAGGAGGAGAGACCCAGTACTTC
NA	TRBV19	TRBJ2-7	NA	CASSQGLAIYEQYF	TGTGCCAGTAGTCAGGGATTGGCGATCTACGAGCAGTACTTC
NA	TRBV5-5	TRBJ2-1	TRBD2	CASRTGTSGSYNEQFF	TGTGCCAGCAGGACAGGGACTAGCGGTTCCTACAATGAGCAGTTCTTC
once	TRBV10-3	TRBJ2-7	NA	CAISEGQPPLDEQYF	TGTGCCATCAGTGAAGGACAGCCTCCCTTGGACGAGCAGTACTTC
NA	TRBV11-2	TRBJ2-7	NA	CASSLDFSGTITYEQYF	TGTGCCAGCAGCTTAGACTTCTCAGGGACCATCACCTACGAGCAGTACTTC
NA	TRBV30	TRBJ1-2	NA	CAWSEEGNNYGYTF	TGTGCCTGGAGTGAGGAGGGTAACAACTATGGCTACACCTTC
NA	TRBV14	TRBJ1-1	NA	CASSQGMNTEAFF	TGTGCCAGCAGCCAAGGTATGAACACTGAAGCTTTCTTT
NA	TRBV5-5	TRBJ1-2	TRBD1	CASSLEGQGLYGYTF	TGTGCCAGCAGCTTGGAGGGACAGGGGCTCTATGGCTACACCTTC
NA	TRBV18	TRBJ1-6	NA	CASSPGTLRGNSPLHF	TGTGCCAGCTCACCCGGGACCCTCCGAGGCAATTCACCCCTCCACTTT
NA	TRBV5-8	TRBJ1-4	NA	CASSLGDISFNEKLFF	TGTGCCAGCAGCCTCGGGGACATCTCTTTTAATGAAAAACTGTTTTTT
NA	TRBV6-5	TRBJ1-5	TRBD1	CASSSTGSNQPQHF	TGTGCCAGCAGTTCGACAGGGAGCAATCAGCCCCAGCATTTT
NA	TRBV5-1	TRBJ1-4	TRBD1	CASSEDRRANEKLFF	TGCGCCAGCAGCGAGGACAGGAGGGCTAATGAAAAACTGTTTTTT
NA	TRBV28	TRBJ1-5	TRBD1	CASSTHRGYQPQHF	TGTGCCAGCAGTACCCACAGGGGGTATCAGCCCCAGCATTTT
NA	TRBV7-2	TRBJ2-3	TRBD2	CASSPAAGGYTDTQYF	TGTGCCAGCAGCCCTGCAGCGGGGGGCTACACAGATACGCAGTATTTT
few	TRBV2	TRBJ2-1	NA	CASSGGVDNEQFF	TGTGCCAGCAGTGGGGGAGTCGACAATGAGCAGTTCTTC
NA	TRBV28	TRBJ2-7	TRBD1	CATQPGQGNHEQYF	TGTGCCACCCAACCGGGACAGGGGAACCACGAGCAGTACTTC